Sequencing of this T cell receptor beta chain was carried out in a study of CD8+ T cells in alopecia areata. Sequencing used cDNA as its template, made by extracting RNA and reverse transcribing it. Profiled with immunoSEQ multiplex PCR; TCRdb holds only in-frame clones, not every one. The sample has some 180,000 clones, 40% to 65% seen once. Treatment indicated: oral pan-JAK inhibitor, 5-10 mg twice daily. Peripheral blood samples and lesional scalp punch biopsies were obtained from alopecia areata patients. This CDR3 spans 14 amino acids. Trimming at V came to 4 bases and at J to 4 bases, leaving 5 bases not matched to a gene. Per germline, CDR1 SGHNT and CDR2 YYREEE (reference sequence). Whole-study results and caveats: Scalp clonality dropped significantly under tofacitinib, as did expanded CD8+ top-100 clones.

Regarding this clone: Its target is not known.

The chain links TRBV5-4 to TRBJ2-7, with 10 nucleotides matching TRBD1. Sample: CD8+ T cells sorted from blood, taken at week 24, from a patient treated with tofacitinib. The TCR sequence derives from a human donor with alopecia areata. For the CDR3, the DNA is TGTGCCAGCAGCCCCGGGACAGGGGTGTACGAGCAGTACTTC. Its protein is CASSPGTGVYEQYF.